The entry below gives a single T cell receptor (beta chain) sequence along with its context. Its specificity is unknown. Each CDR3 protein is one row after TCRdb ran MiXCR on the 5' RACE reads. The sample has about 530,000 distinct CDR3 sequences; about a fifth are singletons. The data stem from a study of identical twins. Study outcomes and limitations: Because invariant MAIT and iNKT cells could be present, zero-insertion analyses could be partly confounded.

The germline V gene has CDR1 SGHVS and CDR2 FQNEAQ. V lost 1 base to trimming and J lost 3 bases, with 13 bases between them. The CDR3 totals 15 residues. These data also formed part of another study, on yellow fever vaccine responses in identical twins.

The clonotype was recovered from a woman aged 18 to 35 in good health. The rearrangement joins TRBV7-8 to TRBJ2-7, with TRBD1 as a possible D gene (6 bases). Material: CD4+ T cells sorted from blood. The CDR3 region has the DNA TGTGCCAGCAGCTTAGTGGAGACAGGCGACTACGAGCAGTACTTC. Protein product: CASSLVETGDYEQYF.